Listed below are T cell receptor beta chains from one sample, sequenced in a study of blood T cell repertoires in COVID-19. Here immunoSEQ multiplex PCR was the method, and the copy in TCRdb shows in-frame clones only, minus some. The repertoire has 55,000 to 90,000 clones, about 88% of them found once; the top ten carry 3% to 5%. Sequencing input: peripheral blood. These receptors originate from a man in his sixties or seventies with active COVID-19. Each CDR3 is given without its conserved first and last residue. Each record gives: clone size, V gene, J gene, CDR3 length, CDR3 protein. The size of a clone is reported for some rows only, either as once, few or many, or as a class for expanded clones.

clone_size: .; v_call: TRBV27; j_call: TRBJ2-2; cdr3_length: 12; cdr3_aa: ASSVAGGGGELF
clone_size: .; v_call: TRBV7-3; j_call: TRBJ2-3; cdr3_length: 12; cdr3_aa: ASSWGLDTDTQY
clone_size: .; v_call: TRBV19; j_call: TRBJ1-5; cdr3_length: 17; cdr3_aa: ASSILTAVAGYSNQPQH
clone_size: .; v_call: TRBV5-1; j_call: TRBJ2-3; cdr3_length: 12; cdr3_aa: ASSPAGWTDTQY
clone_size: .; v_call: TRBV3-1/TRBV3-2; j_call: TRBJ2-3; cdr3_length: 13; cdr3_aa: ASSQTSGPTDTQY
clone_size: .; v_call: TRBV19; j_call: TRBJ2-5; cdr3_length: 13; cdr3_aa: ASSGSSGNQETQY
clone_size: .; v_call: TRBV20-1; j_call: TRBJ1-2; cdr3_length: 6; cdr3_aa: SVRGYT
clone_size: .; v_call: TRBV5-4; j_call: TRBJ2-7; cdr3_length: 13; cdr3_aa: ASSLPMAVPGEQY
clone_size: .; v_call: TRBV6-5; j_call: TRBJ2-2; cdr3_length: 11; cdr3_aa: ASIAENTGELF
clone_size: .; v_call: TRBV6-5; j_call: TRBJ2-7; cdr3_length: 13; cdr3_aa: ASSKEGLREAEQY
clone_size: .; v_call: TRBV27; j_call: TRBJ2-7; cdr3_length: 13; cdr3_aa: ASSPLGQGTYEQY
clone_size: .; v_call: TRBV6-1; j_call: TRBJ1-1; cdr3_length: 12; cdr3_aa: ASSEAGGQLGAF
clone_size: .; v_call: TRBV20-1; j_call: TRBJ1-2; cdr3_length: 8; cdr3_aa: SARDSGYT
clone_size: .; v_call: TRBV5-4; j_call: TRBJ1-5; cdr3_length: 12; cdr3_aa: ASSLDQDNQPQH
clone_size: .; v_call: TRBV25-1; j_call: TRBJ1-2; cdr3_length: 11; cdr3_aa: ASSARGVSGYT
clone_size: .; v_call: TRBV6-5; j_call: TRBJ2-3; cdr3_length: 10; cdr3_aa: ASIGRTDTQY
clone_size: .; v_call: TRBV6-5; j_call: TRBJ2-7; cdr3_length: 13; cdr3_aa: ASSYTATGPYEQY
clone_size: .; v_call: TRBV5-1; j_call: TRBJ1-1; cdr3_length: 13; cdr3_aa: ASSLAAGANTEAF
clone_size: once; v_call: TRBV10-2; j_call: TRBJ1-2; cdr3_length: 12; cdr3_aa: ASSAGGANYGYT
clone_size: .; v_call: TRBV9; j_call: TRBJ2-5; cdr3_length: 12; cdr3_aa: ASSATSGRGTQY
clone_size: .; v_call: TRBV6-1; j_call: TRBJ2-6; cdr3_length: 16; cdr3_aa: ASSEWGGLRSGANVLT
clone_size: .; v_call: TRBV24-1; j_call: TRBJ2-1; cdr3_length: 12; cdr3_aa: ATRPGGSYNEQF